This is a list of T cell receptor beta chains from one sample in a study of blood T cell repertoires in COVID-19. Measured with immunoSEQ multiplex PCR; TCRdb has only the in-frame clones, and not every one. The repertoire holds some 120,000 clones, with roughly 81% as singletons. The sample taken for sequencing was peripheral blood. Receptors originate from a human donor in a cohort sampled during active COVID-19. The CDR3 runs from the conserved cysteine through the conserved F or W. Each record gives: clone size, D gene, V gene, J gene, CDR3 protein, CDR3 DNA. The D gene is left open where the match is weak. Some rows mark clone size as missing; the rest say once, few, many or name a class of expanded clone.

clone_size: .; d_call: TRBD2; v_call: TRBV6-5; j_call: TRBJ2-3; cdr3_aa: CASWGGTRGDTQYF; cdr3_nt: TGTGCCAGCTGGGGGGGTACCCGGGGAGATACGCAGTATTTT
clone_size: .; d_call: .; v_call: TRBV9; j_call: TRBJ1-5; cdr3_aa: CASSVSGDSNQPQHF; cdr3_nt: TGTGCCAGCAGCGTGTCAGGGGATAGCAATCAGCCCCAGCATTTT
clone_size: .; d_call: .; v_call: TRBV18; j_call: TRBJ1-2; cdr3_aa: CASSPRGRDYGYTF; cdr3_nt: TGTGCCAGCTCACCCAGGGGCCGGGACTATGGCTACACCTTC
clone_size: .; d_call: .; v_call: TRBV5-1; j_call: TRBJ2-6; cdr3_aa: CASSGRTALGANVLTF; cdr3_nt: TGCGCCAGCAGCGGGAGGACGGCACTCGGGGCCAACGTCCTGACTTTC
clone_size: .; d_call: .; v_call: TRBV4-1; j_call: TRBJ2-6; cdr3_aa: CASSPRVAGGSGANVLTF; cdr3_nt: TGCGCCAGCAGCCCCCGAGTGGCGGGCGGGTCTGGGGCCAACGTCCTGACTTTC
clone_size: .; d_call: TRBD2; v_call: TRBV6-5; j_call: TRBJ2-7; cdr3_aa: CASRPGLADSYEQYF; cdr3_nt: TGTGCCAGCAGGCCGGGACTAGCGGATTCGTACGAGCAGTACTTC
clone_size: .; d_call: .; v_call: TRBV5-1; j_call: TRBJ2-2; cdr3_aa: CASSPGKNTGELFF; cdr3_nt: TGCGCCAGCAGCCCCGGGAAGAACACCGGGGAGCTGTTTTTT
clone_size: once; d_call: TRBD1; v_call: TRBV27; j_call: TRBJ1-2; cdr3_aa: CASSPTGGPYGYTF; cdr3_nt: TGTGCCAGCAGTCCGACAGGGGGCCCCTATGGCTACACCTTC
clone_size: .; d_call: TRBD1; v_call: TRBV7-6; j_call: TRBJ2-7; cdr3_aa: CASSRGQGNDEQYF; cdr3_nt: TGTGCCAGCAGTCGCGGACAGGGGAACGACGAGCAGTACTTC
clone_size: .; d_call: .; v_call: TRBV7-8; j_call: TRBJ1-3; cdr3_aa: CASSLRQDISGNTIYF; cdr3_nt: TGTGCCAGCAGCCTCCGACAGGACATCTCTGGAAACACCATATATTTT
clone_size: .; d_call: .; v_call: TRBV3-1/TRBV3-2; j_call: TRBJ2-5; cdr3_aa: CASGRAGGGETQYF; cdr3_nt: TGTGCCAGCGGGAGGGCTGGGGGCGGAGAGACCCAGTACTTC
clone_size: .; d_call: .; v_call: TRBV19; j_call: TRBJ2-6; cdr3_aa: CASSIQNSGANVLTF; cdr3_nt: TGTGCCAGTAGTATCCAGAACTCTGGGGCCAACGTCCTGACTTTC
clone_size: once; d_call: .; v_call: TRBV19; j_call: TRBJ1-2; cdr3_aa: CGSYPSQRFALYGYTF; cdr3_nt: TGTGGTTCGTATCCGTCGCAGCGATTTGCCCTCTATGGCTACACCTTC
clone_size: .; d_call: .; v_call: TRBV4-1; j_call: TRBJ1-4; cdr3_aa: CASSQEPQMAVDEKLFF; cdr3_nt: TGCGCCAGCAGCCAAGAACCCCAAATGGCAGTGGATGAAAAACTGTTTTTT
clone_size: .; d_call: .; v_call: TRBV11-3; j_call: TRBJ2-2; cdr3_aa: CASSLGGELTGELFF; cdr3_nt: TGTGCCAGCAGCTTAGGAGGCGAACTCACCGGGGAGCTGTTTTTT
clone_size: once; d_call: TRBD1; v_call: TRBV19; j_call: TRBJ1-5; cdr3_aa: CASSMSGGNQPQHF; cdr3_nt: TGTGCCAGTAGTATGTCAGGGGGGAATCAGCCCCAGCATTTT
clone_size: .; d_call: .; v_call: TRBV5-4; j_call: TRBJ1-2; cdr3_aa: CASSLAGAAYGYTF; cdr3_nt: TGTGCCAGCAGCTTGGCAGGGGCTGCCTATGGCTACACCTTC
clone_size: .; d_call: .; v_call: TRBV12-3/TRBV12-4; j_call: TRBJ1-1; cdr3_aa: CASSLGQNTEAFF; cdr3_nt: TGTGCCAGCAGTTTGGGACAAAACACTGAAGCTTTCTTT
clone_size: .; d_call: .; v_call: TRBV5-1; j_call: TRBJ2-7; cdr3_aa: CASSFRQLPNEQYF; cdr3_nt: TGCGCCAGCAGCTTCAGACAATTGCCCAATGAGCAGTACTTC
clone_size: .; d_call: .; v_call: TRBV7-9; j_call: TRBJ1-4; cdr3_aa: CASSLIREGEKLFF; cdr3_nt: TGTGCCAGCAGCTTAATCAGGGAGGGCGAAAAACTGTTTTTT
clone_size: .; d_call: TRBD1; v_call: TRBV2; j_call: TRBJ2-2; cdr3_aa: CARSGTGQSNTGELFF; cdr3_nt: TGTGCCAGATCCGGGACAGGACAGTCGAACACCGGGGAGCTGTTTTTT
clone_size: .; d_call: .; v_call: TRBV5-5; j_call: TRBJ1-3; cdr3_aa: CASNLRLGAPGNTIYF; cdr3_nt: TGTGCCAGCAATCTACGCTTAGGGGCGCCTGGAAACACCATATATTTT
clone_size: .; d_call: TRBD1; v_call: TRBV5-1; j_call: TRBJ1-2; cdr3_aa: CASSSDRGWGYTF; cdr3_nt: TGCGCCAGCAGCTCCGACAGGGGGTGGGGCTACACCTTC
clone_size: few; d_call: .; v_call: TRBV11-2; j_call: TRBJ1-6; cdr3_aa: CASSPGRGPLHF; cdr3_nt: TGTGCCAGCAGCCCTGGCAGGGGACCCCTCCACTTT
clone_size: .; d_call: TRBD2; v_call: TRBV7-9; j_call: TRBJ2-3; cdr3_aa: CASSLSSGNTDTQYF; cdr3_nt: TGTGCCAGCAGCTTATCTAGCGGGAACACAGATACGCAGTATTTT